This T cell receptor beta chain is drawn from a study of Ad26.COV2.S vaccination and SARS-CoV-2 variants (dated by TCRdb to the early 2020s). As for the study more broadly: Vaccine-arm donors came from COV1001, a multicentre, randomized, double-blind, placebo-controlled phase I-IIa trial of Ad26.COV2.S in healthy adults. A total of approximately 32 samples were included in the TCR-sequenced set, comprising around 19 Ad26.COV2.S vaccine recipients, 5 placebo recipients and 8 SARS-CoV-2 convalescent individuals. Ad26.COV2.S was administered intramuscularly at a dose of 5x10^10 or 1x10^11 viral particles, either as one shot or as two shots given 56 days apart. Participants in the trial were split at random into five groups of five each, receiving low-dose or high-dose Ad26.COV2.S once or twice, or else placebo on both occasions. Investigators did not know the trial group allocation while performing experiments and assessing outcomes. TCRbeta repertoire sequencing was used to assess the specificity and breadth of SARS-CoV-2-reactive T cell receptors after Ad26.COV2.S vaccination. Broad study findings and their caveats: The authors noted that total T cell responses may have been underestimated by the TCR breadth and depth analyses. After vaccination, substantial breadth of spike-specific CD8+ and CD4+ T cell responses was reported. Comparing responses between vaccine doses or regimens was not something the study was powered to do. Comparable non-spike TCR breadth was observed between vaccine and placebo recipients, consistent with only spike being contained in the vaccine. Compared with placebo recipients, Ad26.COV2.S recipients showed higher spike-specific TCR breadth (P = 0.0014).

The immunoSEQ Assay was the method used to sequence TCRbeta CDR3 regions. After extraction, genomic DNA underwent amplification by bias-controlled multiplex PCR, followed by high-throughput sequencing. Per the source publication's procedure: Collapsing and filtering of sequences were performed to quantify the absolute abundance of each unique TCRbeta CDR3 region. T cell fraction was estimated by normalizing TCRbeta template counts to usable DNA, with usable DNA measured through amplification of reference genes found in all nucleated cells. Repertoire TCRs were annotated as SARS-CoV-2-specific by exact matching of V gene, CDR3 amino acid sequence and J gene to a known reactive TCR set. MIRA supplied the reference SARS-CoV-2 TCR set, which was filtered for enrichment in COVID-19-positive ImmuneCODE repertoires so that public or cross-reactive TCRs were removed. Using the MIRA antigens, annotated TCRs were further analysed by specific ORF or by position within an ORF. Breadth was defined as the number of annotated unique rearrangements divided by the total number of unique productive rearrangements, and depth was defined as the summed frequency of the annotated unique rearrangements. Two-sided Wilcoxon rank-sum tests were applied when comparing TCR breadth between groups. The table comes from immuneACCESS by way of TCRdb, which keeps in-frame sequences with V and J called. Part of the clones is missing from these tables; in studies checked, under half for an unresolved V gene and the rest for unknown reasons. V, J and clone size are those of that table, while D and trimming were read from the DNA. This sample is represented by over 400,000 clones; about 92% of them were singletons. Approximately 1.6% of the sample is held by the ten biggest clonotypes.

The treatment or condition label here, explained by the study, means: over 15 received Ad26.COV2.S at low or high dose, single or two shots; 5 received placebo; per-sample allocation not given. Repertoires of vaccine and placebo recipients were sequenced from samples taken on day 63 after the first injection. Cohort 1b enrolled about two dozen adults aged 18-55 years at a single site in Boston, USA, between 29 July and 7 August 2020. Ad26.COV2.S was a replication-incompetent adenovirus type 26 vector expressing a prefusion-stabilized SARS-CoV-2 spike protein from the original Wuhan strain. In the germline V gene (reference sequence), CDR1 corresponds to MNHEY and CDR2 to SMNVEV. The CDR3 measures 15 amino acids from cysteine to phenylalanine. Of all the DNA, just the CDR3 is kept, 45 bases in frame from base 1. Trimming takes 10 bases off V and 6 bases off J; junction bases not matched to a gene: 12.

Turning to this clone: What antigen it recognizes has not been identified. Per-nucleotide qualities are absent, and no much larger clonotype sits a single base away.

The chain is made from TRBV27 and TRBJ2-2; TRBD1 lines up with 9 middle nucleotides. The TCR comes from a person between 18 and 59 years old who received the Ad26.COV2.S COVID-19 vaccine or a placebo. The sequences come from peripheral blood, collected in a trial of Ad26.COV2.S vaccine versus placebo. The CDR3 corresponds to CATRKQGAKSGELFF. In nucleotide form, the sequence is TGTGCCACAAGAAAACAGGGGGCCAAATCCGGGGAGCTGTTTTTT.